This section outlines one T cell receptor beta chain sequence together with its context. Its antigen is as yet unknown. The germline gene is not matched at one end of the junction; a read error may be the cause. This specimen comes from a study of T cell repertoires in cytomegalovirus infection. The wider study: It was the public TCR beta signatures that indicated both CMV infection and matching HLA type. Study-level points and caveats: Predominance within the ex vivo response was attributable to HLA-C-restricted CMV-specific TCR beta clonotypes.

TCRdb redid the calling of the reads with MiXCR, one entry per CDR3 protein. The sample carries some 150,000 distinct CDR3 sequences, under 8% recorded once. CDR1 and CDR2 (germline): SGHVS, FNYEAQ. This CDR3 has 13 amino acids. The origin of this receptor is a human donor in good health (CMV status not recorded). Some clones in this sample may be carry-over from other donors' samples. Source material: PBMCs. The rearrangement uses TRBV7-6 and TRBJ1-1, with D uncertain. The chain's CDR3 is CASSLAWSTEDFF. CDR3 nucleotide sequence: TGTGCCAGCAGCTTAGCGTGGAGCACTGAAGATTTCTTT.